This entry concerns a single T cell receptor beta chain. Antigen: not known. The entry originates in a study of cytomegalovirus exposure and HLA in healthy donors. Germline V gene sequence: CDR1 SGHDT, CDR2 YYEEEE. The length of the CDR3 is 13 residues. Unmatched junction bases numbered 2, after V lost 4 bases and J lost 1 base. The PCR ran on 60 Vbeta and 13 Jbeta primers. Measured with immunoSEQ multiplex PCR; TCRdb has only the in-frame clones, and not every one. The table includes about 120,000 clones, about 79% detected once. Regarding the study as a whole: The authors reported that TCR beta sequences could predict HLA-A and HLA-B alleles. These predictions were accurate for most subjects in the first cohort.

The source of this sequence is a woman in her forties or fifties in good health and CMV-seronegative. Input material: PBMCs. V and J are TRBV5-6 and TRBJ2-7; 7 nucleotides match TRBD1. CDR3 sequence reads: CASSKQGSYEQYF. In nucleotides, the CDR3 is TGTGCCAGCAGCAAACAGGGGTCCTACGAGCAGTACTTC.